The 10 T cell receptor beta chains below all came from one sample that was sequenced in a study of blood T cell repertoires in COVID-19. Sequencing was performed with immunoSEQ multiplex PCR; in TCRdb, only in-frame clones are kept and a portion is missing. There are about 420,000 clones in the sample; 85% to 90% occur only once, and roughly 0.78% lies in the top ten. Sample: peripheral blood. These receptors were obtained from a man in his late teens or twenties with COVID-19, enrolled during active disease.

The genes are TRBV6-5 and TRBJ1-6; D is perhaps TRBD1 (6 bases). With 5 bases removed from V and 0 bases from J, the gap between germline ends came to 8 bases. Germline V CDR1 and CDR2: MNHEY, SVGAGI. This CDR3 region has 15 residues. This CDR3 reads CASSKQGSYNSPLHF. The CDR3 nucleotides are TGTGCCAGCAGTAAACAGGGCTCCTATAATTCACCCCTCCACTTT.

The chain uses TRBV7-9 and TRBJ2-5; perhaps TRBD1 as D (6 bases). The CDR3 runs 14 residues. V was clipped by 1 base and J by 7 bases, with 13 bases between them. Looked up from germline, CDR1 is SEHNR and CDR2 is FQNEAQ (reference sequence). Here the CDR3 DNA reads TGTGCCAGCAGCTTAGGGGGGCCAGAAGGGACCCAGTACTTC. Its protein is CASSLGGPEGTQYF.

On this clone: Other nucleotide sequences in the sample specify the same CDR3. CDR3 DNA sequence: TGTGCCAGCAGTGAATACGAGCCCCCCTACGAGCAGTACTTC. Translating it yields CASSEYEPPYEQYF. The V call is TRBV6-1, the J call TRBJ2-7; D unresolved. Trimming shortened V by 2 bases and J by 2 bases, and 10 bases separated the two germline ends. CDR1 is MNHNS, CDR2 SASEGT, per germline. The CDR3 has 14 residues.

The genes are TRBV5-6 and TRBJ2-7; tentatively, D is TRBD1 (5 bases). The CDR3 totals 14 residues. The V gene's germline CDR1 is SGHDT and CDR2 YYEEEE. V was clipped by 4 bases and J by 4 bases, with 15 bases between them. The CDR3 DNA is TGTGCCAGCAGCGTGACAGAAACAAGGTACGAGCAGTACTTC. This encodes CASSVTETRYEQYF.

This chain connects TRBV21-1 to TRBJ1-6; the table gives TRBD1 as D, unverified against the DNA. TRBV21-1 is labeled a pseudogene. This CDR3 is built from 17 residues. CDR3 nucleotides: TGTGCCAGCAGCAAAGGGGACAGCCCTGACTATAATTCACCCCTCCACTTT. Amino acid sequence: CASSKGDSPDYNSPLHF.

The gene calls are TRBV5-1 and TRBJ1-2, with TRBD1 identical over 8 bases. Germline assignment: CDR1 SGHRS and CDR2 YFSETQ. Germline trimming cut 4 bases from V and 8 bases from J; bases unmatched to any gene: 7. The CDR3 has 13 residues. The CDR3 nucleotides are TGCGCCAGCAGCCCCAGGGGGCGAAAAGGCTACACCTTC. This codes for CASSPRGRKGYTF.

The chain links TRBV18 to TRBJ2-3; maybe TRBD2 (6 bases). Trimming removed 6 bases at V and 1 base at J, with 14 bases between. The CDR3 consists of 15 residues. CDR1 and CDR2 from the germline V gene are KGHSH and LQKENI. In nucleotides, the CDR3 is TGTGCCAGCTCCCCCACGGGAGCAGGCACAGATACGCAGTATTTT. Translation: CASSPTGAGTDTQYF. Filled out from reference TRBV18 and TRBJ2-3, the complete variable domain reads NAGVMQNPRHLVRRRGQEARLRCSPMKGHSHVYWYRQLPEEGLKFMVYLQKENIIDESGMPKERFSAEFPKEGPSILRIQQVVRGDSAAYFCASSPTGAGTDTQYFGPGTRLTVL.

The V call is TRBV4-1, the J call TRBJ1-6; D is possibly TRBD1 (5 bases). The CDR3 extends over 17 amino acids. Per the germline V gene, CDR1 is MGHRA and CDR2 is YSYEKL. The V gene lost 0 bases and the J gene lost 6 bases, with 15 bases spanning the gap. CDR3: CASSQETETGVNSPLHF. DNA for the CDR3: TGCGCCAGCAGCCAAGAAACCGAAACGGGGGTTAATTCACCCCTCCACTTT.

CDR3 nucleotides: TGCGCCAGCAGCCAAGCCCGCGTCGGCACCGGGGAGCTGTTTTTT. This codes for CASSQARVGTGELFF. The rearrangement joins TRBV4-1 to TRBJ2-2; no firm D call. This CDR3 region has 15 residues. Trimming took off 1 base at V and 4 bases at J, with 10 bases between the two ends. Looked up from germline, CDR1 is MGHRA and CDR2 is YSYEKL.

The V and J genes are TRBV7-9 and TRBJ2-1, with D hard to call. This CDR3 is 13 amino acids long. V was clipped by 2 bases and J by 8 bases, with 10 bases between them. Germline loops: CDR1 SEHNR, CDR2 FQNEAQ (reference sequence). CDR3 in amino acids: CASSLPFDYEQFF. The CDR3, as DNA: TGTGCCAGCAGCTTACCTTTCGACTATGAGCAGTTCTTC.